These 27 T cell receptor beta chains share one sample of origin, sequenced in a study of cytotoxic CD8 clonotypes in ibrutinib-treated CLL. Repertoires were generated with immunoSEQ multiplex PCR, while TCRdb's copy carries only in-frame clones and drops some. In the table there are 250,000 to 350,000 clones, around 76% of which are singletons. Material: PBMCs, obtained at disease progression, from a patient treated with ibrutinib. The receptors come from a human donor with chronic lymphocytic leukemia.

The chain employs TRBV9 and TRBJ2-7; 8 bases line up with TRBD2. CDR1 is SGDLS and CDR2 is YYNGEE in the germline V gene. The ends lost 2 bases at V and 5 bases at J; junction bases unmatched: 6. The CDR3 has 14 amino acids. The CDR3, as DNA: TGTGCCAGCAGCGTTAGCGGGATTACCGACGAGCAGTACTTC. It codes for CASSVSGITDEQYF.

V gene TRBV11-2 combines with J gene TRBJ2-7; TRBD1 agrees at 10 bases. The germline V gene has CDR1 SGHAT and CDR2 FQNNGV. The length of the CDR3 is 16 residues. With 5 bases clipped from V and 5 bases from J, the junction kept 12 bases outside the gene matches. This CDR3 reads CASSRAAGTGANEQYF. The CDR3, as DNA: TGTGCCAGCAGCCGGGCTGCCGGGACAGGGGCTAACGAGCAGTACTTC.

This clone has only one observation. The J gene is TRBJ1-2, the V gene TRBV6-1; no firm D call. Germline V CDR1 and CDR2: MNHNS, SASEGT. Trimming removed 0 bases from V and 8 bases from J, with 13 bases in between. This CDR3 has 14 amino acids. The CDR3 loop is CASSEAGPRWGYTF. The CDR3 coding sequence is TGTGCCAGCAGTGAAGCAGGACCCCGTTGGGGCTACACCTTC.

The rearrangement joins TRBV11-3 to TRBJ2-1; perhaps D is TRBD1 or TRBD2 (6 bases each). V was shortened by 3 bases and J by 8 bases, with 17 bases between the two germline ends. Germline V CDR1 and CDR2: SGHNT, YENEEA. CDR3 length: 15 residues. The DNA for the CDR3 is TGTGCCAGCAGCTTGTCGGGGGCAGTCGTCGATGAGCAGTTCTTC. Translating gives CASSLSGAVVDEQFF.

This rearrangement joins TRBV4-2 to TRBJ1-6; a possible D gene is TRBD1 (5 bases). The length of the CDR3 is 17 residues. CDR1 and CDR2 from the germline V gene are LGHNA and YNFKEQ. Trimming pared 1 base from V and 2 bases from J, leaving 12 bases between. The chain's CDR3 is CASSQGGKGTYNSPLHF. The DNA of the CDR3 is TGTGCCAGCAGCCAAGGCGGGAAGGGGACCTATAATTCACCCCTCCACTTT.

The chain carries TRBV7-3 and TRBJ1-3, with a weak D call TRBD1 (6 bases). Trimming took 5 bases from V and 1 from J, leaving 12 bases between them. Germline CDR1 is SGHTA and CDR2 is FQGTGA. There are 15 residues in the CDR3. CDR3: CASSQQGRSGNTIYF. In DNA, the CDR3 is TGTGCCAGCAGCCAACAGGGAAGGTCTGGAAACACCATATATTTT.

The chain combines TRBV27 with TRBJ2-7; D remains ambiguous. The length of the CDR3 is 13 residues. Germline V gives CDR1 MNHEY, CDR2 SMNVEV (reference sequence). Trimming took 5 bases from V and 2 from J, leaving 10 bases between them. The CDR3 DNA sequence: TGTGCCAGCAGTCCGTACGCGCCCTACGAGCAGTACTTC. This encodes CASSPYAPYEQYF.

This clone was seen once. V and J are TRBV29-1 and TRBJ2-1; 7 nucleotides agree with TRBD2. The V gene's germline CDR1 is SQVTM and CDR2 ANQGSEA. The J segment lost 12 bases and the V segment lost 4 bases, leaving 15 bases of the junction unmatched. The length of the CDR3 is 14 residues. The CDR3 nucleotides are TGCAGCGTTGTCCCGGGACTACACAATGAGGGGCAGTTCTTC. As protein: CSVVPGLHNEGQFF.

This clone occurred once. The chain recombines TRBV5-1 with TRBJ2-1; 8 nucleotides line up with TRBD2. Per germline, CDR1 SGHRS and CDR2 YFSETQ. The CDR3 extends over 16 amino acids. V shed 0 bases and J 4 bases; nucleotides not matched to a gene: 6. DNA of the CDR3: TGCGCCAGCAGCTTGGTTAGTAGCGGGGTATACAATGAGCAGTTCTTC. Amino acid sequence: CASSLVSSGVYNEQFF.

The rearrangement links TRBV19 to TRBJ1-2; maybe TRBD1 (5 bases). The CDR3 totals 15 residues. Germline assignment: CDR1 LNHDA and CDR2 SQIVND (reference sequence). Trimming removed 6 bases at V and 8 bases at J, with 22 bases between. The DNA of the CDR3 is TGTGCCAGTAGCATGGGGTTTGAGGGTAGGGACGGCTACACCTTC. Amino acid sequence: CASSMGFEGRDGYTF.

The chain joins TRBV29-1 to TRBJ2-3; D is undetermined. Germline CDR1 reads SQVTM; CDR2 reads ANQGSEA. The CDR3 totals 14 residues. The germline V and J ends were trimmed by 1 base and 0 bases, with 8 bases remaining between them. The chain's CDR3 is CSVEGVLSTDTQYF. In DNA, the CDR3 is TGCAGCGTTGAAGGGGTGTTAAGCACAGATACGCAGTATTTT.

The CDR3 region has the DNA TGTGCCAGCAGCTTATGGCAGGGGTCGAGCGAGCAGTACTTC. It is translated as CASSLWQGSSEQYF. The chain joins TRBV7-2 to TRBJ2-7; D possibly corresponds to TRBD1 (6 bases). The germline gives CDR1 SGHTA, CDR2 FQGNSA. This CDR3 is 14 amino acids long. Trimming removed 2 bases at V and 6 bases at J, with 14 bases between.

This clone was found a few times. J is TRBJ1-3 and V is TRBV9, with D perhaps matching TRBD1 (5 bases). This CDR3 has 14 amino acids. Trimming left V 5 bases short and J 6 bases short, with 15 bases between. CDR1 is SGDLS, CDR2 YYNGEE, per germline. CDR3 region: CASRRGETPNTIYF. For the CDR3, the DNA is TGTGCCAGCAGAAGGGGCGAGACTCCAAACACCATATATTTT.

V and J are TRBV19 and TRBJ2-7; 7 bases line up with TRBD1. Germline trimming cut 1 base from V and 4 bases from J; bases unmatched to any gene: 7. CDR3 length: 15 residues. The V gene's germline CDR1 is LNHDA and CDR2 SQIVND (reference sequence). The CDR3, as DNA: TGTGCCAGTAGTATAGTGACAGGGTTGCTTTACGAGCAGTACTTC. It translates to CASSIVTGLLYEQYF.

This clone was observed a handful of times. The chain carries TRBV5-4 and TRBJ2-4, with 10 nucleotides matching TRBD1. The CDR3 totals 17 residues. Germline values: CDR1 SGHNT, CDR2 YYREEE (reference sequence). With 3 bases clipped from V and 2 bases from J, the junction kept 8 bases outside the gene matches. Here the CDR3 DNA reads TGTGCCAGCAGCTCAACTTCGGACAGGGGGTCCAAAAACATTCAGTACTTC. Amino acid sequence: CASSSTSDRGSKNIQYF.

About this clone itself: The germline gene is not matched at one end of the junction; a read error may be the cause. This rearrangement joins TRBV25-1 to TRBJ2-7; TRBD2 matches at 7 bases. CDR3 length: 11 residues. Germline loops: CDR1 MGHDK, CDR2 SYGVNS. CDR3 DNA sequence: TGTGCCAGCACGGGGGGATCCCAATATATGTTC. It codes for CASTGGSQYMF.

The chain links TRBV4-1 to TRBJ1-5; D uncertain. Looked up from germline, CDR1 is MGHRA and CDR2 is YSYEKL. The CDR3 has 15 amino acids. V lost 0 bases and J 6 bases, leaving 12 bases between the germline ends. CDR3 loop: CASSQDPSFPQPQHF. DNA of the CDR3: TGCGCCAGCAGCCAAGATCCCAGCTTCCCTCAGCCCCAGCATTTT.

The V and J genes are TRBV5-8 and TRBJ1-3; 7 bases are a match to TRBD1. The CDR3 runs to 17 residues. V was pared by 0 bases and J by 2 bases, with 8 bases of the junction left unmatched. Germline loops: CDR1 SGHTS, CDR2 YDEGEE. This CDR3 is CASSLDQPGGTGNTIYF. In DNA form, the CDR3 reads TGTGCCAGCAGCTTGGATCAGCCAGGGGGTACTGGAAACACCATATATTTT.

Only one count was recorded for this clone. The V gene is TRBV2, the J gene TRBJ2-2; no clear D gene. With 7 bases removed from V and 3 bases from J, the gap between germline ends came to 9 bases. The CDR3 covers 13 residues. The germline gives CDR1 SNHLY, CDR2 FYNNEI. CDR3 sequence: CASTYYDTGELFF. CDR3 coding DNA: TGTGCCAGCACTTACTACGACACCGGGGAGCTGTTTTTT.

This chain connects TRBV11-2 to TRBJ2-2; 8 nucleotides agree with TRBD1. This CDR3 contains 16 residues. Trimming cost V 4 bases and J 4 bases; bases outside gene matches: 8. Per the germline V gene, CDR1 is SGHAT and CDR2 is FQNNGV. The CDR3 DNA reads TGTGCCAGCAGCTCCAAGGACAGGGTCCTCACCGGGGAGCTGTTTTTT. This sequence encodes CASSSKDRVLTGELFF.

The CDR3 sequence is CASSPGTSGSYNEQFF. The CDR3 DNA sequence: TGTGCCAGCTCACCCGGGACTAGCGGGAGCTACAATGAGCAGTTCTTC. The chain couples TRBV18 to TRBJ2-1, with TRBD2 matching 14 bases. J was trimmed by 3 bases and V by 3 bases; bases with no gene match: 1. Germline assignment: CDR1 KGHSH and CDR2 LQKENI. The CDR3 runs to 16 residues.

The chain combines TRBV19 with TRBJ2-3; TRBD1 matches at 12 bases. The germline gives CDR1 LNHDA, CDR2 SQIVND (reference sequence). The CDR3 length is 15 residues. V was clipped by 4 bases and J by 4 bases; unmatched bases: 3. CDR3 DNA: TGTGCCAGTAGTAAGGGACAGGGGGCCGCAGATACGCAGTATTTT. It codes for CASSKGQGAADTQYF.

CDR3 residues: CASRLPSTGRAFF. The DNA of the CDR3 is TGTGCCAGCAGACTACCTTCGACAGGGCGAGCTTTCTTT. The chain employs TRBV2 and TRBJ1-1, with 7 bases lining up with TRBD1. Germline loops: CDR1 SNHLY, CDR2 FYNNEI. The CDR3 length is 13 residues. Trimming removed 6 bases from V and 10 bases from J; junction bases left unmatched: 11.

The chain combines TRBV4-1 with TRBJ1-5; a possible D gene is TRBD1 (6 bases). In germline, CDR1 is MGHRA, CDR2 YSYEKL. Trimming removed 0 bases from V and 5 bases from J, with 11 bases in between. The CDR3 spans 15 residues. This CDR3 is CASSQERTAYQPQHF. The CDR3 coding sequence is TGCGCCAGCAGCCAAGAAAGGACAGCTTATCAGCCCCAGCATTTT.

This clone has a single count. This sequence joins TRBV9 and TRBJ2-3, with D maybe TRBD2 (6 bases). V lost 3 bases and J 3 bases, leaving 14 bases between the germline ends. The CDR3 runs to 15 residues. CDR1 is SGDLS, CDR2 YYNGEE, per germline. The CDR3 DNA reads as TGTGCCAGCAGCGGGAGGGACCGCCGGACAGATACGCAGTATTTT. This translates into CASSGRDRRTDTQYF.

In this sample, this clone turned up once. The chain recombines TRBV6-6 with TRBJ1-1; D possibly corresponds to TRBD1 (6 bases). Trimming stripped 3 bases from V and 6 bases from J, with 11 bases between. The length of the CDR3 is 13 residues. Germline CDR1 and CDR2: MNHNY and SVGAGI (reference sequence). In DNA form, the CDR3 reads TGTGCCAGCAGTTATGGGGGGCGAGCTGAAGCTTTCTTT. This sequence encodes CASSYGGRAEAFF.

The V and J genes are TRBV5-1 and TRBJ1-6, with D tentatively TRBD1 (5 bases). CDR3 size: 16 residues. In germline, CDR1 is SGHRS, CDR2 YFSETQ. Between the trimmed V and J ends, which lost 4 bases and 6 bases, there was a span of 17 bases. CDR3 region: CASSLQDYTPNSPLHF. DNA of the CDR3: TGCGCCAGCAGCCTACAGGACTATACCCCTAATTCACCCCTCCACTTT.